The 4 T cell receptor beta chains reported below all come from one sample, sequenced in a study of blood T cells in healthy people across ages (dated by TCRdb to between 2014 and 2017). The library came from 5' RACE. The sequencing machine was an Illumina HiSeq 2500. A second PCR of about 7 to 12 cycles was performed with a sample-barcoded 5' primer and a J-beta primer mix. TCRdb trimmed public reads at Q25 via fastp, called clones via MiXCR and kept in-frame beta chains. Each entry is one CDR3 protein sequence, shown with its most common DNA and genes. The sample table holds about 580,000 distinct CDR3 sequences, of which around 50% were seen once. The ten largest clones add up to 20% to 25% of the sample. Sequencing was carried out using blood. These receptors all come from an elderly man in good health.

V gene TRBV5-6 combines with J gene TRBJ1-2; D uncertain. This CDR3 spans 14 amino acids. Germline-derived CDR1 and CDR2 are SGHDT and YYEEEE. Trimming shortened V by 3 bases and J by 5 bases, and 14 bases separated the two germline ends. The CDR3 DNA sequence: TGTGCCAGCAGCTCATCCGGCCAGGCATATGGCTACACCTTC. Translating gives CASSSSGQAYGYTF.

V gene TRBV9 combines with J gene TRBJ2-2, with TRBD2 matching over 13 bases. V shed 2 bases and J 7 bases; nucleotides not matched to a gene: 14. From germline, CDR1 is SGDLS and CDR2 YYNGEE. This CDR3 region has 19 residues. In DNA form, the CDR3 reads TGTGCCAGCAGCGTCCGACCTACTACTAGCGGGGGGGCCGTCGGGGAGCTGTTTTTT. Translated: CASSVRPTTSGGAVGELFF.

This chain connects TRBV27 to TRBJ1-2; 10 positions match TRBD1. The V gene's germline CDR1 is MNHEY and CDR2 SMNVEV (reference sequence). The V gene end was trimmed by 5 bases and the J gene end by 2 bases; junction bases not matched to a gene: 5. This CDR3 contains 15 residues. The CDR3 DNA follows: TGTGCCAGCAGTCAGACAGGGGGCGGAAACTATGGCTACACCTTC. Translated: CASSQTGGGNYGYTF.

The sample holds one count of this clonotype. The chain recombines TRBV21-1 with TRBJ2-3; no check of the table's D call, TRBD2, against the DNA was made. TRBV21-1 is designated a pseudogene. This CDR3 region has 17 residues. The CDR3 nucleotides read TGTGCCAGCAGCCCCCTGAATCTAGCGGAGTCCACAGAGACGCAGTATTTT. Its translation is CASSPLNLAESTETQYF.